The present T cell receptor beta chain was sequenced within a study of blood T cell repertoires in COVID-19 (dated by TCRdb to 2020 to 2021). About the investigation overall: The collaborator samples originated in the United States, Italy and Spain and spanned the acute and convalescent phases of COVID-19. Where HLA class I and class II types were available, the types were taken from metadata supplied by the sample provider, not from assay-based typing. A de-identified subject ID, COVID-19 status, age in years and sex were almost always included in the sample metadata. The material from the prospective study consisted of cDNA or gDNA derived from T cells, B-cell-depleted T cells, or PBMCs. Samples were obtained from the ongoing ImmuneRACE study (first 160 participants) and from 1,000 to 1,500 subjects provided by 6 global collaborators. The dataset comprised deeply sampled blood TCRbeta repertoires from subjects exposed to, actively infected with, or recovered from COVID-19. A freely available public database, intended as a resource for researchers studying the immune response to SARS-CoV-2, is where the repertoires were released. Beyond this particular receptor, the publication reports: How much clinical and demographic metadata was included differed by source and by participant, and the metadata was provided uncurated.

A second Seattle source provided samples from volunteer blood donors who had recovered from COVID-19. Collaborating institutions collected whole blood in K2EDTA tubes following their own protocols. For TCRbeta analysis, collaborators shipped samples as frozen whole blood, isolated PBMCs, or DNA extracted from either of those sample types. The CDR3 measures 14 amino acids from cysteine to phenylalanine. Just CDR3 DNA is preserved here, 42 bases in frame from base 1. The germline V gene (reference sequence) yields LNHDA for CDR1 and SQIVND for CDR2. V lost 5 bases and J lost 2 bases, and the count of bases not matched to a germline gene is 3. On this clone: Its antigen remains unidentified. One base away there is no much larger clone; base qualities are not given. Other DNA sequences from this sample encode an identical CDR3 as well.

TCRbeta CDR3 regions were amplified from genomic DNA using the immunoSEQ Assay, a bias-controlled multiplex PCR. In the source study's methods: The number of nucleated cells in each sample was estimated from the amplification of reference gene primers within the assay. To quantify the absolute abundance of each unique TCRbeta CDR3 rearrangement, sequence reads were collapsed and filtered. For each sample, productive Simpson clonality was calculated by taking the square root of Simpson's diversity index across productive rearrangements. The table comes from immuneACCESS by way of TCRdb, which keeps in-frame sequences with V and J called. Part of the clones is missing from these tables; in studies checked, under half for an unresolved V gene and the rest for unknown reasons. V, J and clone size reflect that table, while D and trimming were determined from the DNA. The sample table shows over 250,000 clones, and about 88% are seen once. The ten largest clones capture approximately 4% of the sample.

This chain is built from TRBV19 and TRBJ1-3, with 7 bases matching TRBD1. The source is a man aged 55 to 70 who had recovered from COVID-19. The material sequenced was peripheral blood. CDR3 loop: CASSLQGTGNTIYF. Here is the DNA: TGTGCCAGTAGTTTACAGGGGACTGGAAACACCATATATTTT.